This TCR beta chain was captured in a study of cytomegalovirus exposure and HLA in healthy donors. Findings and caveats of the study: Some segments of the V type, notably TRBV6-2 and TRBV6-3, were excluded as indistinguishable. A classifier reportedly called cytomegalovirus status with high sensitivity and specificity. Across all donors, roughly uniform sequencing depth was an assumption of the presence/absence analyses.

As regards this clone: Its antigen is currently unknown.

PCR primers comprised 60 Vbeta and 13 Jbeta primers. Assay used: immunoSEQ multiplex PCR; TCRdb lists only in-frame clones, some missing. The table lists about 140,000 clones, almost 85% of them singletons. CDR3 length: 12 amino acids. V was pared by 4 bases and J by 5 bases, with 2 bases of the junction left unmatched. CDR1 and CDR2 (germline): SQVTM, ANQGSEA. Sequencing was carried out using PBMCs. This clonotype was obtained from a woman aged 40-49 years in good health and CMV-seronegative. The V call is TRBV29-1, the J call TRBJ2-1, with TRBD2 matching 7 bases. The CDR3 here is CSVGAGDNEQFF. The CDR3 nucleotides read TGCAGCGTTGGCGCGGGGGACAATGAGCAGTTCTTC.